The present entry profiles one TCR beta chain with its context. Its cognate antigen has yet to be identified. No per-base quality is available; no much larger clone lies one base away. The sample belongs to a study of T cells after yellow fever vaccination (dated by TCRdb to about 2019). As for the study more broadly: The SMART-Seq v4 Ultra Low Input RNA kit was used to prepare libraries from fractions with low cell numbers. To follow T-cell clones before and after both primary and booster YFV17D yellow fever vaccination, bulk TCR alpha and beta repertoires underwent longitudinal sequencing. Two healthy male donors, one aged 18 to 29 and one aged 30 to 40 years, were included in the cohort. Blood was collected at multiple timepoints before and after primary and secondary immunization, and bulk PBMC replicates and cell subsets were isolated.

What the authors observed across the whole study: A small share of clonotypes occurred in both CD4 and CD8 compartments, likely arising from convergent recombination. After the booster, most of the clones that had expanded following primary vaccination were detected again (just under 97% of CD4 and around 88% of CD8), which suggests that memory was broadly maintained. Because the study included only a couple of donors, the extent to which the findings can be generalized is limited. The secondary T-cell response was weaker than the primary response but faster, peaking on day 5 instead of day 15. FACS-sorted repertoires could contain abundant contaminating clonotypes from the bulk population, so computational filtering was required.

Synthesis of TCR cDNA relied on 5'RACE template switching, a step that introduced a universal primer site along with unique molecular identifiers. Priming for cDNA synthesis came from both the TCR alpha and TCR beta constant segments. Libraries were amplified in two PCR steps, with sample barcodes and sequencing adapters added in the second step. Sequencing of the libraries was done on either Illumina HiSeq 2500 (2x100 bp) or NovaSeq (2x150 bp). Per the authors' processing: MIGEC was used to demultiplex reads and collapse the reads into UMI consensus sequences, and MiXCR was used for V(D)J alignment. Using edgeR on replicate PBMC samples, clonotypes were called vaccine-responding if FDR was below 0.01 and the log2 fold change was above 5 up to day 15. Each bulk clonotype was labeled CD4 or CD8 based on which sequenced repertoire, CD4 or CD8, contained the clonotype at higher abundance. TCRdb applied fastp at Q25 and MiXCR to the public reads, then kept only in-frame beta chains. One record per CDR3 amino acid sequence lists the most common genes and DNA. It is TCRdb's table, rather than the study itself, that gives the V and J calls and clone size. Recorded for this sample are fewer than 450,000 distinct CDR3 sequences; approximately 8% of them occurred a single time. The leading ten clones occupy 15% to 20% of the sample.

This specimen's treatment or condition label, per the study, means: live attenuated yellow fever vaccine strain. At each blood-draw timepoint, two biological replicates of bulk PBMCs were obtained. PBMCs were isolated from peripheral blood using a standard Ficoll-Paque protocol. TriZol was used to extract RNA from bulk PBMCs, CD4 and CD8 fractions, and dextramer-positive and dextramer-negative fractions. The CDR3 runs 15 amino acids, cysteine and phenylalanine included. Of the read, only the CDR3 DNA is kept; its 45 bases are in frame from base 1. The junction shows trimming of 7 bases on V and 1 base on J, and the gene matches do not reach 6 bases of it. Looking up the germline V gene (reference sequence) yields CDR1 SGHNT and CDR2 YYREEE.

Sample: PBMCs, taken about 41 days after the first yellow fever vaccination. This TCR derives from a young man who received the YFV17D yellow fever vaccine. Recombination joined TRBV5-4 with TRBJ2-2, and 8 bases in between align with TRBD1. This receptor has the CDR3 CASSGGRLNTGELFF. The nucleotide sequence reads TGTGCCAGCTCAGGGGGCAGACTGAACACCGGGGAGCTGTTTTTT.